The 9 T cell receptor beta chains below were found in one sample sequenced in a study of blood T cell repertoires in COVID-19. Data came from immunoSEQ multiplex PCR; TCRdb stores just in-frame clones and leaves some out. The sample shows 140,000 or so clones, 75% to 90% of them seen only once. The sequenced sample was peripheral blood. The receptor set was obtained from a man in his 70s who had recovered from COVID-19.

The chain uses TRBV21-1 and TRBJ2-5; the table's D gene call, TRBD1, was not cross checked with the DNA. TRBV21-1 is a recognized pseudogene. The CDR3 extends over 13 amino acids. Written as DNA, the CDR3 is TGTGCCAGCAGCAAAACCACAGGGGAGACCCAGTACTTC. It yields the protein CASSKTTGETQYF.

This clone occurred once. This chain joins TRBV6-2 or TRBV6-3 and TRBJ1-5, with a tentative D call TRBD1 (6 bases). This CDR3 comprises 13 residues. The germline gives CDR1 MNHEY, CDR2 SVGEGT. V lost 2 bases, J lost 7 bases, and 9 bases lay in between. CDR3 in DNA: TGTGCCAGCAGTTACACAGGGAACCAGCCCCAGCATTTT. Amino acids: CASSYTGNQPQHF.

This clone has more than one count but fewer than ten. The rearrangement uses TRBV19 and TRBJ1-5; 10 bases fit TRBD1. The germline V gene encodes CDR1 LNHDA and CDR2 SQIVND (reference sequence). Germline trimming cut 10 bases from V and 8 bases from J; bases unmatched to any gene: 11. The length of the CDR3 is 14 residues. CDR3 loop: CATYDRGLGKPQHF. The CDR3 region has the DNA TGTGCCACGTACGACAGGGGGCTCGGGAAGCCCCAGCATTTT. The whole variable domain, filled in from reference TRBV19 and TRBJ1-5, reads DGGITQSPKYLFRKEGQNVTLSCEQNLNHDAMYWYRQDPGQGLRLIYYSQIVNDFQKGDIAEGYSVSREKKESFPLTVTSAQKNPTAFYLCATYDRGLGKPQHFGDGTRLSIL.

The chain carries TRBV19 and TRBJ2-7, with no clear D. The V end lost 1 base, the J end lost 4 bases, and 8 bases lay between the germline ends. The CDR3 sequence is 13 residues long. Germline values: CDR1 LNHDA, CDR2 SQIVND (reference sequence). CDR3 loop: CASSIGNRYEQYF. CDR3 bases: TGTGCCAGTAGTATAGGAAACAGATACGAGCAGTACTTC.

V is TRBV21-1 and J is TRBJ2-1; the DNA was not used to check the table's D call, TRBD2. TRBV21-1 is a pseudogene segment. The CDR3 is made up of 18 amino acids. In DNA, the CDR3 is TGTGCCAGCAGCACACCGGGACTAGCGGGAGTTGGGGTCAATGAGCAGTTCTTC. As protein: CASSTPGLAGVGVNEQFF.

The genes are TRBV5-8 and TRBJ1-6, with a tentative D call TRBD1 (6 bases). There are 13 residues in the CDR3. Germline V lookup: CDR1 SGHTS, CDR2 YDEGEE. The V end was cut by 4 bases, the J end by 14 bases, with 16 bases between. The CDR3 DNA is TGTGCCAGCAGCCAGACAGGAACGGGAACCCTCCACTTT. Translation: CASSQTGTGTLHF.

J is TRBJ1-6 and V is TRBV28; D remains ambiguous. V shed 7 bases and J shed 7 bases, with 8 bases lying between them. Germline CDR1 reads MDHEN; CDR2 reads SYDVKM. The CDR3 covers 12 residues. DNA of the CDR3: TGTGCCAGCACCGGCGGGAATTCACCCCTCCACTTT. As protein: CASTGGNSPLHF.

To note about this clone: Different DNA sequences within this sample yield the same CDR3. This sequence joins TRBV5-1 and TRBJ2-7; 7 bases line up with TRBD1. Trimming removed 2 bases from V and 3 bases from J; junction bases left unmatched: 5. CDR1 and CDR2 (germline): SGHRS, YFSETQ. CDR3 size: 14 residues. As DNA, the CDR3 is TGCGCCAGCAGCTTACAGGGGAGCATCTACGAGCAGTACTTC. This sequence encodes CASSLQGSIYEQYF.

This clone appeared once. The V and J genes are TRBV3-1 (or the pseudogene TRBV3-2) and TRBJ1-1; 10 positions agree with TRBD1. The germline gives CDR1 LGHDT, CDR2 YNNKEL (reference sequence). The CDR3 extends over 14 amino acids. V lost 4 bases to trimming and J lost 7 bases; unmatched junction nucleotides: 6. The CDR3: CASSRDRGPYEAFF. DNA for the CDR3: TGTGCCAGCAGCCGGGACAGGGGTCCTTATGAAGCTTTCTTT.